The sequence of this TCR beta chain was determined in a study of blood T cell repertoires in COVID-19. Study background: Sites in the United States, Italy and Spain provided acute and convalescent COVID-19 samples. Sample material is recorded as cDNA or gDNA derived from T cells, B-cell-depleted T cells, or PBMCs.

Study processing details: Nucleated cell counts were estimated from reference gene primer amplification. Method: immunoSEQ multiplex PCR; TCRdb's copy keeps in-frame clones and lacks some. V and J calls and clone size are given by that table; D and trimming were obtained from the DNA. Of under 250,000 clones listed, approximately 82% are singletons. Germline-derived CDR1 and CDR2 are MNHNY and SVGAGI (reference sequence). V was clipped by 8 bases and J by 5 bases, with 14 bases between them. The CDR3 consists of 13 residues. The receptor comes from a woman aged 70-85 years with active or convalescent COVID-19. Input material: peripheral blood. The chain combines TRBV6-6 with TRBJ2-3, with a possible D match to TRBD2 (6 bases). The CDR3 region is CASGGGAQDTQYF. The DNA of the CDR3 is TGTGCCAGCGGAGGCGGGGCCCAAGATACGCAGTATTTT.